This entry lists 2 T cell receptor beta chains sequenced from one sample in a study of OX40 agonist ivuxolimab in advanced cancers. Only in-frame clones appear in the TCRdb table, and some are missing; sequencing was by immunoSEQ multiplex PCR. The sample holds tens of thousands of clones, over 80% seen once. The sample here was CD4+ or CD8+ T cells sorted from blood, taken in a trial of the OX40 agonist ivuxolimab. These receptor sequences come from an adult with an advanced solid tumor such as melanoma, head and neck, liver or kidney cancer.

V is TRBV5-6 and J is TRBJ2-7; no clear D gene. Germline values: CDR1 SGHDT, CDR2 YYEEEE. V was cut by 1 base and J by 6 bases, with 11 bases left in between. The CDR3 is 13 residues long. CDR3 amino acids: CASSLRAGTEQYF. In DNA form, the CDR3 reads TGTGCCAGCAGCTTGAGGGCAGGAACCGAGCAGTACTTC.

The rearrangement joins TRBV9 to TRBJ2-3, with 11 bases that match TRBD2. CDR3 size: 16 residues. The J segment lost 2 bases and the V segment lost 3 bases, leaving 5 bases of the junction unmatched. Germline values: CDR1 SGDLS, CDR2 YYNGEE. DNA for the CDR3: TGTGCCAGCAGCGCCCGACTAGCGGGGTACACAGATACGCAGTATTTT. Translated, it gives CASSARLAGYTDTQYF.